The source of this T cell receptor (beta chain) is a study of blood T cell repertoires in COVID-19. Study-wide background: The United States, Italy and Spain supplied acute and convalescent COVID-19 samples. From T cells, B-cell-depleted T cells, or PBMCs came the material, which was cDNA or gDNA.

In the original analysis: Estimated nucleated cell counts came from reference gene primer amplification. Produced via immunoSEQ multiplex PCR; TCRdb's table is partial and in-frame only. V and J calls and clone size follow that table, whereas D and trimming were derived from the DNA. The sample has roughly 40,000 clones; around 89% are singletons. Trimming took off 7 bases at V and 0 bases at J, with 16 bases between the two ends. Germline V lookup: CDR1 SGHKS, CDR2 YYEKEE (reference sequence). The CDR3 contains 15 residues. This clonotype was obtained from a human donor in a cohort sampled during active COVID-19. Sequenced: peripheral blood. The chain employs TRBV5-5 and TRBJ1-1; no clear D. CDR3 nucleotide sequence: TGTGCCAGCGGTTCCTCTACCCTCATGAACACTGAAGCTTTCTTT. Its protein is CASGSSTLMNTEAFF.